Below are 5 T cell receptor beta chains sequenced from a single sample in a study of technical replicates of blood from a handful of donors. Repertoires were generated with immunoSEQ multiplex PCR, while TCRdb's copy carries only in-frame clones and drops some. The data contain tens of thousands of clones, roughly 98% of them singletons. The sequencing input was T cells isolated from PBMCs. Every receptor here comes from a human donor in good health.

The DNA for the CDR3 is TGTGCCAGCAGTGCGACAGGGGCGGACACTGAAGCTTTCTTT. This translates into CASSATGADTEAFF. The chain uses TRBV6-1 and TRBJ1-1; 8 bases are a match to TRBD1. J was trimmed by 3 bases and V by 4 bases; bases with no gene match: 4. The CDR3 is made up of 14 amino acids. The V gene's germline CDR1 is MNHNS and CDR2 SASEGT.

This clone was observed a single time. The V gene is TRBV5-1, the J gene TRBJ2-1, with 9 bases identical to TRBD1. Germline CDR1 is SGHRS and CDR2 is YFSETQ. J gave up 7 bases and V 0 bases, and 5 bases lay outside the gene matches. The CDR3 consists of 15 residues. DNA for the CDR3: TGCGCCAGCAGCTTGGGGACAGGGGCAGGGAATGAGCAGTTCTTC. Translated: CASSLGTGAGNEQFF.

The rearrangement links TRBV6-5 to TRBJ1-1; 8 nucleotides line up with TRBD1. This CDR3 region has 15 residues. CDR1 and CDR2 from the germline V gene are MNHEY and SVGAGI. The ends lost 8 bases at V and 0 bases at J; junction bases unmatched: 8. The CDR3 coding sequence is TGTGCCAGCCACTCAGACAGGGGAATGAACACTGAAGCTTTCTTT. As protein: CASHSDRGMNTEAFF.

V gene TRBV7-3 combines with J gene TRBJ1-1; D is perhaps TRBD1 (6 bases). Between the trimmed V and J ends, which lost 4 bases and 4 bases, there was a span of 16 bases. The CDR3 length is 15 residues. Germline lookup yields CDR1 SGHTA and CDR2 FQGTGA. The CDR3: CASSSLTGGVTEAFF. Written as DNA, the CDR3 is TGTGCCAGCAGCTCCTTGACAGGCGGCGTCACTGAAGCTTTCTTT.

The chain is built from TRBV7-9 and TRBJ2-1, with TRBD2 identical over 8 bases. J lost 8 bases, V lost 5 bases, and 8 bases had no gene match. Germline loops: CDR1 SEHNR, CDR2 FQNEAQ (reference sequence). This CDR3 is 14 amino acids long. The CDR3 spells CASSPHGRAYEQFF. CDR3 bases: TGTGCCAGCAGCCCCCACGGGAGGGCCTATGAGCAGTTCTTC.